This TCR beta chain emerged from a study of lymphopenia after photon versus proton radiotherapy. This table comes from immunoSEQ multiplex PCR, and its TCRdb copy is limited to in-frame clones, with some not included. Among almost 25,000 clones listed, about 84% were seen once. About this clone itself: No antigen is known for it.

Overall study findings and caveats: Proton therapy kept repertoires fairly stable, unlike photons, which gained effector/memory cells. Oligoclonal CD8+ Temra expansion after nadir drove photon patients' diversity drop. A bigger post-nadir fall in TCR diversity correlated inversely with survival time in deceased patients.

V gave up 2 bases and J gave up 4 bases, with 8 bases separating them. Germline lookup yields CDR1 SGHNT and CDR2 YENEEA. This CDR3 has 14 amino acids. The chain couples TRBV11-3 to TRBJ1-4; TRBD1 is a possible D gene (5 bases). This clonotype originated in a woman between 65 and 79 years old with pancreatic cancer. The source material was peripheral blood, sampled from a patient treated with proton-based radiotherapy. The CDR3 region is CASSLKRGNEKLFF. CDR3 bases: TGTGCCAGCAGCTTAAAAAGGGGTAATGAAAAACTGTTTTTT. The complete variable domain, with remaining parts taken from reference TRBV11-3 and TRBJ1-4, reads EAGVVQSPRYKIIEKKQPVAFWCNPISGHNTLYWYLQNLGQGPELLIRYENEEAVDDSQLPKDRFSAERLKGVDSTLKIQPAELGDSAVYLCASSLKRGNEKLFFGSGTQLSVL.